This entry lists 27 T cell receptor beta chains sequenced from one sample in a study of HIV-infected patients and healthy controls. Reverse transcription used approximately 500 ng RNA and constant-region primers for alpha and beta. Using multiplexing indices, alpha and beta chain libraries were generated apart by chain-specific third strand synthesis. TCRdb processed the 5' RACE reads anew with MiXCR; each CDR3 protein has one entry. The top ten clones hold roughly 8% of a sample with 9,000 to 9,500 distinct CDR3 sequences, about 6% of them seen once. All unsorted peripheral T cells were captured because whole blood was used without fractionation. The sequenced material came from blood. The receptors shown here come from an adult in good health.

This clonotype is medium-sized by share. The chain combines TRBV28 with TRBJ2-7; maybe TRBD2 (6 bases). Trimming stripped 3 bases from V and 4 bases from J, with 19 bases between. This CDR3 comprises 16 residues. The germline V gene has CDR1 MDHEN and CDR2 SYDVKM. CDR3 region: CASSFLHPGLPYEQYF. The CDR3 bases are TGTGCCAGCAGTTTTCTTCACCCGGGACTGCCTTACGAGCAGTACTTC.

This clonotype was detected many times. The V and J genes are TRBV20-1 and TRBJ2-5; 11 bases match TRBD2. The trim removed 7 bases at V and 1 base at J, leaving 5 bases unmatched. Germline values: CDR1 DFQATT, CDR2 SNEGSKA (reference sequence). The CDR3 spans 14 residues. In DNA form, the CDR3 reads TGCAGTGTTTTAGCGGGGGGGCTCCAAGAGACCCAGTACTTC. Its translation is CSVLAGGLQETQYF.

There are many counts of this clonotype. This chain joins TRBV15 and TRBJ2-3; D call uncertain. The germline V and J ends were trimmed by 4 bases and 2 bases, with 16 bases remaining between them. Germline V lookup: CDR1 LNHNV, CDR2 YYDKDF (reference sequence). There are 16 residues in the CDR3. The CDR3 protein is CATSKAPARPTDTQYF. The CDR3 DNA sequence: TGTGCCACCAGCAAAGCCCCAGCGCGCCCCACAGATACGCAGTATTTT.

This clonotype was counted a few times. This chain links TRBV19 with TRBJ2-7; weak D call: TRBD2 (6 bases). CDR3 size: 13 residues. Germline CDR1 reads LNHDA; CDR2 reads SQIVND (reference sequence). Trimming left V 6 bases short and J 6 bases short, with 15 bases between. CDR3 in amino acids: CASRSGTGSEQYF. The CDR3 nucleotides are TGTGCCAGTAGGTCAGGGACTGGCAGCGAGCAGTACTTC.

This clonotype was seen many times. V and J are TRBV6-4 and TRBJ2-3; no clear D gene. There are 13 residues in the CDR3. Looked up from germline, CDR1 is MRHNA and CDR2 is SNTAGT. V was clipped by 3 bases and J by 2 bases, with 6 bases between them. CDR3 nucleotide sequence: TGTGCCAGCAGTGAAGTGTTCACAGATACGCAGTATTTT. As protein: CASSEVFTDTQYF.

This clonotype was seen a few times. The CDR3 DNA sequence: TGTGCCACCAGCCTATACAATTCCGGGGAGCTGTTTTTT. Protein sequence: CATSLYNSGELFF. This chain connects TRBV24-1 to TRBJ2-2; unclear D gene. The V end lost 7 bases, the J end lost 6 bases, and 11 bases lay between the germline ends. Germline V gene data show CDR1 as KGHDR and CDR2 as SFDVKD. The CDR3 has 13 residues.

This clonotype ranks as medium-sized. The rearrangement joins TRBV20-1 to TRBJ2-1, with 12 bases aligning to TRBD2. J gave up 0 bases and V 6 bases, and 6 bases lay outside the gene matches. Germline V gene sequence: CDR1 DFQATT, CDR2 SNEGSKA (reference sequence). The CDR3 spans 16 residues. The CDR3, as DNA: TGCAGTGCCCCACAGACTAGCGGGAGCTCCTACAATGAGCAGTTCTTC. Amino acids: CSAPQTSGSSYNEQFF.

This clonotype was seen many times. This chain links TRBV23-1 with TRBJ2-6, with a possible D match to TRBD1 (5 bases). TRBV23-1 is identified as an open reading frame with a role that is uncertain. With 2 bases removed from V and 0 bases from J, the gap between germline ends came to 23 bases. The CDR3 has 21 residues. This chain's CDR3 is CASSQKIGARDNLSGANVLTF. The CDR3 region has the DNA TGCGCCAGCAGTCAAAAAATTGGGGCCAGAGACAACCTCTCTGGGGCCAACGTCCTGACTTTC.

This clonotype was observed a few times. The genes are TRBV12-3 or TRBV12-4 and TRBJ1-4; no clear D. The ends were cut back, 3 bases at V and 5 bases at J, with 10 bases in the middle. CDR3 length: 14 residues. The CDR3: CASSFRGNNEKLFF. The CDR3 nucleotides read TGTGCCAGCAGTTTCCGGGGAAACAATGAAAAACTGTTTTTT.

This clonotype is labeled as medium-sized (0.01 to 0.1%). The V and J genes are TRBV18 and TRBJ1-2; D gene unclear. Per germline, CDR1 KGHSH and CDR2 LQKENI. The CDR3 covers 14 residues. Trimming pared 0 bases from V and 5 bases from J, leaving 10 bases between. CDR3 nucleotide sequence: TGTGCCAGCTCACCACCTACAGAGAGTTATGGCTACACCTTC. This gives the protein CASSPPTESYGYTF.

This clonotype was observed many times. The V gene is TRBV7-6, the J gene TRBJ1-5; D is ambiguous. With 1 base removed from V and 0 bases from J, the gap between germline ends came to 7 bases. Per germline, CDR1 SGHVS and CDR2 FNYEAQ. The CDR3 covers 15 residues. DNA of the CDR3: TGTGCCAGCAGCTTAGGGGTGGATAGCAATCAGCCCCAGCATTTT. Residues: CASSLGVDSNQPQHF.

This clonotype has a count of ten or more. The chain carries TRBV7-2 and TRBJ1-2, with 8 bases matching TRBD1. This CDR3 has 16 residues. Germline trimming cut 5 bases from V and 6 bases from J; bases unmatched to any gene: 14. Germline CDR1 SGHTA, CDR2 FQGNSA. The CDR3 DNA reads as TGTGCCAGCAGCGCCAGCACAGGGGGAAGGAGTGATGGCTACACCTTC. Translating it yields CASSASTGGRSDGYTF.

J is TRBJ2-3 and V is TRBV5-6; D may be TRBD2 (5 bases). The V and J ends lost 4 bases and 3 bases respectively, with 9 bases between them. This CDR3 spans 13 amino acids. Germline V gives CDR1 SGHDT, CDR2 YYEEEE. CDR3 sequence: CASSRRETDTQYF. The CDR3 coding sequence is TGTGCCAGCAGCCGACGGGAAACAGATACGCAGTATTTT.

Ten or more counts support this clonotype. The chain employs TRBV15 and TRBJ1-2; tentative D call: TRBD1 (6 bases). The CDR3 has 16 residues. V was cut by 1 base and J by 6 bases, with 18 bases left in between. The germline V gene encodes CDR1 LNHNV and CDR2 YYDKDF (reference sequence). CDR3 in DNA: TGTGCCACCAGCAGAGGACCAGACGGGGGCCGGAATGGCTACACCTTC. It specifies CATSRGPDGGRNGYTF.

This clonotype appeared a few times. This chain joins TRBV3-1 and TRBJ1-5; D is uncertain. V was clipped by 5 bases and J by 5 bases, with 7 bases between them. The CDR3 has 12 amino acids. Looked up from germline, CDR1 is LGHDT and CDR2 is YNNKEL (reference sequence). DNA of the CDR3: TGTGCCAGCAGCTTCAGTGATCAGCCCCAGCATTTT. Translated: CASSFSDQPQHF.

By its share, this clonotype is medium-sized (0.01 to 0.1%). The gene calls are TRBV15 and TRBJ1-5; D is unresolved. The V end was cut by 1 base, the J end by 7 bases, with 11 bases between. The CDR3 has 14 amino acids. Germline CDR1 and CDR2: LNHNV and YYDKDF (reference sequence). CDR3 bases: TGTGCCACCAGCAGAGGACAAGCCGAGCAGCCCCAGCATTTT. As protein: CATSRGQAEQPQHF. Full variable domain (remainder filled in from reference TRBV15 and TRBJ1-5): DAMVIQNPRYQVTQFGKPVTLSCSQTLNHNVMYWYQQKSSQAPKLLFHYYDKDFNNEADTPDNFQSRRPNTSFCFLDIRSPGLGDTAMYLCATSRGQAEQPQHFGDGTRLSIL.

By share, this clonotype ranks as medium-sized. The chain uses TRBV6-2 or TRBV6-3 and TRBJ1-5; D unclear. The CDR3 runs to 12 residues. Germline V gene lookup returns CDR1 MNHEY and CDR2 SVGEGT. V lost 5 bases to trimming and J lost 6 bases, with 8 bases between them. CDR3 in DNA: TGTGCCAGCAGTGAACGGGGTCAGCCCCAGCATTTT. This sequence encodes CASSERGQPQHF.

Many counts were recorded for this clonotype. The chain combines TRBV5-1 with TRBJ2-1; 9 bases line up with TRBD1. V dropped 1 base and J dropped 10; count of bases not matched to a gene: 3. The CDR3 is made up of 13 amino acids. The germline CDR1 and CDR2 sequences are SGHRS and YFSETQ. DNA for the CDR3: TGCGCCAGCAGCTTGCGGACAGGGGTCGAGCAGTTCTTC. Protein product: CASSLRTGVEQFF.

This clonotype was counted many times. The chain combines TRBV7-8 with TRBJ1-2; 12 bases match TRBD1. CDR1 and CDR2 from the germline V gene are SGHVS and FQNEAQ. This CDR3 has 18 residues. V dropped 1 base and J dropped 8; count of bases not matched to a gene: 14. The CDR3 DNA follows: TGTGCCAGCAGCTTAGGAGCCGGGACAGGGGGCGCAATCGGCGGCTACACCTTC. Amino acid sequence: CASSLGAGTGGAIGGYTF.

V usage is TRBV30 and J usage is TRBJ2-1; D ambiguous. The CDR3 is made up of 15 amino acids. V lost 0 bases to trimming and J lost 5 bases, with 14 bases between them. Germline V gene data show CDR1 as GTSNPN and CDR2 as SVGIG (reference sequence). The CDR3 DNA sequence: TGTGCCTGGAGTGTTGGGTCCCCAGTCAACAATGAGCAGTTCTTC. Its translation: CAWSVGSPVNNEQFF. The whole variable domain, filled in from reference TRBV30 and TRBJ2-1, reads SQTIHQWPATLVQPVGSPLSLECTVEGTSNPNLYWYRQAAGRGLQLLFYSVGIGQISSEVPQNLSASRPQDRQFILSSKKLLLSDSGFYLCAWSVGSPVNNEQFFGPGTRLTVL.

This clonotype was seen only a few times. CDR3: CASRGRGNTIYF. The CDR3 bases are TGTGCCAGCAGGGGTCGGGGAAACACCATATATTTT. The rearrangement links TRBV12-3 or TRBV12-4 to TRBJ1-3, with D unclear. The V gene lost 6 bases and the J gene lost 4 bases, with 7 bases spanning the gap. The CDR3 runs 12 residues.

There are many counts of this clonotype. This chain links TRBV12-3 or TRBV12-4 with TRBJ2-3; possibly TRBD1 or TRBD2 for D (5 bases each). Trimming stripped 6 bases from V and 2 bases from J, with 12 bases between. There are 14 residues in the CDR3. CDR3 sequence (DNA): TGTGCCAGCAGCCTCGGGGCTCTCACAGATACGCAGTATTTT. The encoded protein is CASSLGALTDTQYF.

This chain uses TRBV7-2 with TRBJ2-7; D unclear. The length of the CDR3 is 14 residues. CDR1 is SGHTA, CDR2 FQGNSA, per germline. Deletions cut 0 bases from V and 6 bases from J, with 12 bases between. CDR3 sequence reads: CASSLATRTLEQYF. The CDR3 DNA sequence: TGTGCCAGCAGCTTAGCCACACGGACCCTCGAGCAGTACTTC.

This clonotype was recorded many times. This rearrangement joins TRBV6-5 to TRBJ1-1; D might be TRBD1 (5 bases). The CDR3 consists of 13 residues. Trimming removed 6 bases at V and 4 bases at J, with 12 bases between. Per germline, CDR1 MNHEY and CDR2 SVGAGI. CDR3 nucleotide sequence: TGTGCCAGCAGCTTCTGGGGGGGCACTGAAGCTTTCTTT. Translation: CASSFWGGTEAFF.

This clonotype was counted at least ten times. V and J are TRBV20-1 and TRBJ2-7; a weak D match, TRBD2 (7 bases). Trimming removed 6 bases at V and 6 bases at J, with 21 bases between. The CDR3 has 14 residues. Germline CDR1 and CDR2: DFQATT and SNEGSKA (reference sequence). The CDR3 here is CSAFDAGALGEQYF. The CDR3 DNA is TGCAGTGCCTTCGACGCGGGGGCCCTGGGCGAGCAGTACTTC.

There are a few counts of this clonotype. The chain couples TRBV7-3 to TRBJ2-4, with D tentatively TRBD1 (6 bases). The CDR3 runs to 14 residues. Looked up from germline, CDR1 is SGHTA and CDR2 is FQGTGA. V shed 5 bases and J shed 8 bases, with 16 bases lying between them. The CDR3 here is CASSPSGGRDIQYF. In nucleotides, the CDR3 is TGTGCCAGCAGCCCCAGTGGGGGCCGGGACATTCAGTACTTC. The whole variable domain, remainder taken from reference TRBV7-3 and TRBJ2-4, is GAGVSQTPSNKVTEKGKYVELRCDPISGHTALYWYRQSLGQGPEFLIYFQGTGAADDSGLPNDRFFAVRPEGSVSTLKIQRTERGDSAVYLCASSPSGGRDIQYFGAGTRLSVL.

This clonotype was counted many times. The rearrangement uses TRBV19 and TRBJ1-5, with D perhaps TRBD1 (6 bases). This CDR3 is 14 amino acids long. Trimming took 8 bases from V and 7 from J, leaving 18 bases between them. Germline V gives CDR1 LNHDA, CDR2 SQIVND (reference sequence). Here the CDR3 DNA reads TGTGCCAGTGGGAATGACAGGTCGGAACAGCCCCAGCATTTT. Its translation is CASGNDRSEQPQHF.